This section outlines one TCR beta chain sequence together with its context. Its matching antigen is unknown. This entry is derived from a study of T cell responses to AZD1222 COVID-19 vaccine. Profiling relied on immunoSEQ multiplex PCR, and the TCRdb table lists in-frame clones only, not all of them. The table records 200,000 or so clones, around 94% of them present only once. Findings and limits, study-wide: The breadth and depth of Spike-specific TCRs increased once two AZD1222 doses had been given. With dominance at 160-218 and 743-854, vaccine-associated CD4 TCRs spanned spike. Only six or seven AZD1222 recipients were seropositive at baseline.

Sample: peripheral blood, taken on day 0 of AZD1222 vaccination. This clonotype originated in an adult in good health.

The CDR3 DNA sequence: TGTGCCTGGGGACAGGGGTTGAACACTGAAGCTTTCTTT. Protein product: CAWGQGLNTEAFF. This rearrangement joins TRBV30 to TRBJ1-1, with 9 bases fitting TRBD1. Germline V lookup: CDR1 GTSNPN, CDR2 SVGIG (reference sequence). CDR3 size: 13 residues. V trimming: 5 bases; J trimming: 0 bases; junction bases outside the gene matches: 1.